This T cell receptor (beta chain) was identified in a study of cytomegalovirus exposure and HLA in healthy donors. For the study at large: Genotyping showed 81% of approximately 430 donors falling in the Caucasian-associated ancestry cluster. Study-wide results and caveats: On later analysis, the bulk of CMV-associated TCR beta chains appeared to be HLA-restricted.

To note about this clone: As yet, its antigen is unknown.

13 Jbeta primers and 60 Vbeta primers were used for the PCR. Repertoires were generated with immunoSEQ multiplex PCR, while TCRdb's copy carries only in-frame clones and drops some. Seen here are 110,000 or so clones, more than 65% observed once, and the top ten hold about 6%. The CDR3 length is 15 residues. Germline V gives CDR1 SEHNR, CDR2 FQNEAQ (reference sequence). The V and J ends lost 5 bases and 9 bases, in that order; junction bases with no gene match: 6. The TCR comes from a man between 18 and 29 years old in good health and CMV-seropositive. The sequencing input was PBMCs. The chain couples TRBV7-9 to TRBJ2-1; 14 bases agree with TRBD2. The CDR3 spells CASSPPGTSGGEQFF. In DNA, the CDR3 is TGTGCCAGCAGCCCCCCCGGGACTAGCGGGGGTGAGCAGTTCTTC. Full variable domain (rest looked up from reference TRBV7-9 and TRBJ2-1): DTGVSQNPRHKITKRGQNVTFRCDPISEHNRLYWYRQTLGQGPEFLTYFQNEAQLEKSRLLSDRFSAERPKGSFSTLEIQRTEQGDSAMYLCASSPPGTSGGEQFFGPGTRLTVL.